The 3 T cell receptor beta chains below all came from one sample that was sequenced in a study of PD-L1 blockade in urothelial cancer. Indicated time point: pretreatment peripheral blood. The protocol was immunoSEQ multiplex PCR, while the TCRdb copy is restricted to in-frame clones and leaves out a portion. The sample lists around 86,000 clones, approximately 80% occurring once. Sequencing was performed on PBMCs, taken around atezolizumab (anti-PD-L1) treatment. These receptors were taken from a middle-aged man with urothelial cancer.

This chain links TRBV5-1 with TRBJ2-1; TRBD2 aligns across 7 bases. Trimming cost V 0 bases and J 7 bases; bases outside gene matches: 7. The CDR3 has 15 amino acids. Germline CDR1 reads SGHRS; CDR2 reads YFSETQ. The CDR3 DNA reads TGCGCCAGCAGCTTGGTTCGCGGGAGTTGGAATGAGCAGTTCTTC. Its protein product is CASSLVRGSWNEQFF. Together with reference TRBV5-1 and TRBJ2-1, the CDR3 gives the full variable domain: KAGVTQTPRYLIKTRGQQVTLSCSPISGHRSVSWYQQTPGQGLQFLFEYFSETQRNKGNFPGRFSGRQFSNSRSEMNVSTLELGDSALYLCASSLVRGSWNEQFFGPGTRLTVL.

CDR3 nucleotide sequence: TGTGCCACACAGCGGGACAATCAGCCCCAGCATTTT. The encoded protein is CATQRDNQPQHF. The V gene is TRBV10-3, the J gene TRBJ1-5; no firm D call. Germline values: CDR1 ENHRY, CDR2 SYGVKD. V was shortened by 10 bases and J by 3 bases, with 10 bases between the two germline ends. CDR3 length: 12 residues.

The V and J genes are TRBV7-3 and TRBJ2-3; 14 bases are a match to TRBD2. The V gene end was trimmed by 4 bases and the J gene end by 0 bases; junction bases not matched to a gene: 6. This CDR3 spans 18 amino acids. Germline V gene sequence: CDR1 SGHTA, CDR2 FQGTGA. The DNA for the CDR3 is TGTGCCAGCAGCTATCGGACTAGCGGGGGGCCTAGCACAGATACGCAGTATTTT. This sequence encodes CASSYRTSGGPSTDTQYF.